This T cell receptor (beta chain) originates from a study of shared clonotypes between healthy human individuals. Data came from immunoSEQ multiplex PCR; TCRdb stores just in-frame clones and leaves some out. This sample has 520,000 or so clones; 79% occur once, and the top ten carry 10% to 15%. This clone was counted a few times. This CDR3 region has 13 residues. Trimming removed 2 bases from V and 6 bases from J, with 11 bases in between. Germline V gene sequence: CDR1 MNHEY, CDR2 SMNVEV (reference sequence). The V gene is TRBV27, the J gene TRBJ2-7; the D call may be TRBD1 or TRBD2 (5 bases each). The TCR sequence derives from a woman in her thirties or forties in good health. Some clones in this sample may be carry-over from other donors' samples. The sequencing sample was made of PBMCs. CDR3 sequence (DNA): TGTGCCAGCAGTTTAGGGGGAGACGTCGAGCAGTACTTC. The encoded protein is CASSLGGDVEQYF.